The 9 T cell receptor beta chains below all came from one sample that was sequenced in a study of T cells in women clearing cervical HPV infection. Produced via immunoSEQ multiplex PCR; TCRdb's table is partial and in-frame only. The repertoire table contains approximately 35,000 clones. Sequencing was carried out using blood buffy coat. The source of these receptors is a woman aged 18-69 years with a cervical HPV16 infection that either progressed to CIN3+ or cleared (not recorded which).

In regard to this clone: The read ends 3 residues shy of where the CDR3 ends; the end is completed using the germline J gene. The chain combines TRBV20-1 with TRBJ2-3; 11 nucleotides line up with TRBD2. Germline CDR1 reads DFQATT; CDR2 reads SNEGSKA (reference sequence). Losses at the gene ends were 0 bases for V and 6 bases for J; bases not matched to a gene: 8. CDR3 length: 16 residues. The CDR3 is CSARDLAGGPADTQYF. The DNA read from the CDR3 is TGCAGTGCTAGAGATCTAGCGGGAGGCCCTGCGGATACG.

Its frequency marks this clone as medium-sized (0.01 to 0.1%). From the germline J gene comes the end of the CDR3, since the read stops 3 residues before it. The chain uses TRBV6-4 and TRBJ2-5; 11 bases are a match to TRBD1. Germline lookup yields CDR1 MRHNA and CDR2 SNTAGT. Germline trimming cut 3 bases from V and 1 base from J; bases unmatched to any gene: 1. The length of the CDR3 is 15 residues. CDR3 bases read: TGTGCCAGCAGTGATGGGACAGGGGGCCAAGAGACC. It specifies CASSDGTGGQET. In full, the CDR3 is CASSDGTGGQETQYF.

Comment on this clone: The read ends 3 residues early relative to the CDR3; the germline J gene fills the gap. The chain uses TRBV20-1 and TRBJ2-7, with D possibly being TRBD1 (5 bases). Germline V gene sequence: CDR1 DFQATT, CDR2 SNEGSKA (reference sequence). The germline V and J ends were trimmed by 3 bases and 2 bases, with 14 bases remaining between them. The CDR3 is 14 amino acids. CDR3 bases read: TGCAGTGCTAGTCCGGGCAGGGCGCCCTACGAG. This encodes CSASPGRAPYE. The full CDR3 is CSASPGRAPYEQYF.

Remarks on this clone: The CDR3 extends 3 residues past the end of the read, so its final part is completed from the germline J gene. The V and J genes are TRBV28 and TRBJ1-5; 7 nucleotides align to TRBD1. J gave up 4 bases and V 6 bases, and 6 bases lay outside the gene matches. The CDR3 is 14 residues long. Germline-derived CDR1 and CDR2 are MDHEN and SYDVKM. CDR3 in amino acids: CASRYGTVNQPQHF. The CDR3 DNA, read in part, is TGTGCCAGCAGGTATGGGACAGTTAATCAGCCC. Full variable domain (remainder filled in from reference TRBV28 and TRBJ1-5): DVKVTQSSRYLVKRTGEKVFLECVQDMDHENMFWYRQDPGLGLRLIYFSYDVKMKEKGDIPEGYSVSREKKERFSLILESASTNQTSMYLCASRYGTVNQPQHFGDGTRLSIL.

The part of the CDR3 DNA that was read is TGCGCCAGCAGCTTGGAGCCAGGGGCCCTCTCCTACAATGAG. This codes for CASSLEPGALSYNE. The full-length CDR3 reads as CASSLEPGALSYNEQFF. This sequence joins TRBV5-1 and TRBJ2-1; possible D gene TRBD1, 6 bases. The read ends 3 residues before the CDR3 terminus; that terminus is restored from the germline J gene. The ends were cut back, 0 bases at V and 0 bases at J, with 13 bases in the middle. The CDR3 covers 17 residues. Germline CDR1 SGHRS, CDR2 YFSETQ.

Of note for this clone: Sequencing ends 3 residues short of the CDR3 end; the germline J gene provides the rest. Other DNA sequences of this sample code for an identical CDR3. The J gene is TRBJ1-1, the V gene TRBV5-1, with 7 bases matching TRBD1. Germline CDR1 is SGHRS and CDR2 is YFSETQ. The length of the CDR3 is 13 residues. J gave up 3 bases and V 5 bases, and 4 bases lay outside the gene matches. The part of the CDR3 DNA that was read is TGCGCCAGCAGTAAGGGGGCGGACACTGAA. Protein sequence: CASSKGADTE. The full CDR3 protein is CASSKGADTEAFF.

As for this clone: The CDR3 goes on 3 residues after the read ends, and that part is filled in from the germline J gene. J is TRBJ1-4 and V is TRBV6-4, with D possibly being TRBD1 (5 bases). V was pared by 6 bases and J by 1 base, with 12 bases between. CDR3 length: 15 residues. CDR1 and CDR2 from the germline V gene are MRHNA and SNTAGT. The sequenced CDR3 bases are TGTGCCAGCAGACGCCCCAGGGTAACTAATGAAAAA. It yields the protein CASRRPRVTNEK. The CDR3 in its entirety is CASRRPRVTNEKLFF.

As regards this clone: The sample contains more than one DNA sequence encoding this CDR3. The sequenced CDR3 bases are TGCAGCGTTGAGGTGCCTAGCCCGAGCCAAGAGACC. Encoded protein: CSVEVPSPSQET. The whole CDR3 sequence is CSVEVPSPSQETQYF. V is TRBV29-1 and J is TRBJ2-5, with a tentative D call TRBD2 (5 bases). Read sequence stops 3 residues before the CDR3 end, and the germline J gene provides the missing end. CDR3 length: 15 residues. CDR1 and CDR2 from the germline V gene are SQVTM and ANQGSEA. The V end lost 3 bases, the J end lost 1 base, and 15 bases lay between the germline ends.

Worth noting for this clone: The sequenced fragment ends 3 residues before the CDR3 boundary, so the rest is inferred from the germline J gene. V usage is TRBV11-2 and J usage is TRBJ1-1; D might be TRBD1 (5 bases). Per germline, CDR1 SGHAT and CDR2 FQNNGV. Trimming stripped 3 bases from V and 1 base from J, with 12 bases between. There are 15 residues in the CDR3. The CDR3 reads CASSFTRGKNTEAFF. The sequenced CDR3 bases are TGTGCCAGCAGCTTTACGAGGGGAAAGAACACTGAA. The full variable domain, its missing parts supplied by reference TRBV11-2 and TRBJ1-1, is EAGVAQSPRYKIIEKRQSVAFWCNPISGHATLYWYQQILGQGPKLLIQFQNNGVVDDSQLPKDRFSAERLKGVDSTLKIQPAKLEDSAVYLCASSFTRGKNTEAFFGQGTRLTVV.